A single sample is the source of the 26 T cell receptor beta chains below, sequenced in a study of cytomegalovirus exposure and HLA in healthy donors. Vbeta (60) and Jbeta (13) primers were used in the PCR. Generated by immunoSEQ multiplex PCR, the TCRdb table keeps only in-frame clones and is missing some. This table holds around 120,000 clones, roughly 80% found once. Sequenced material: PBMCs. The source is a man in his fifties or sixties in good health and CMV-seropositive.

The CDR3 sequence is CASSRPGQTNEQYF. The CDR3, as DNA: TGTGCCAGCAGTCGCCCGGGACAGACCAACGAGCAGTACTTC. This chain connects TRBV27 to TRBJ2-7, with 7 bases lining up with TRBD1. With 5 bases clipped from V and 5 bases from J, the junction kept 9 bases outside the gene matches. This CDR3 has 14 amino acids. Germline CDR1 reads MNHEY; CDR2 reads SMNVEV (reference sequence).

Points on this clone: One end of the junction varies from germline; a read error may be responsible. This chain connects TRBV9 to TRBJ2-3; a possible D gene is TRBD2 (6 bases). The germline V gene has CDR1 SGDLS and CDR2 YYNGEE. This CDR3 comprises 16 residues. The CDR3 DNA is TGTGCCAGCAGCGTAGCGGTGACTACTAGCACAGATGCGCAGTATTTT. Its translation is CASSVAVTTSTDAQYF.

This clone was counted between two and nine times. The chain employs TRBV20-1 and TRBJ1-2; no clear D gene. The V end was cut by 4 bases, the J end by 6 bases, with 9 bases between. The CDR3 is 11 residues long. Germline V gene data show CDR1 as DFQATT and CDR2 as SNEGSKA (reference sequence). CDR3 protein: CSAKSTDGYTF. CDR3 in DNA: TGCAGTGCTAAAAGCACGGATGGCTACACCTTC.

The chain has TRBV19 and TRBJ1-1; no definite D call. Trimming took 0 bases from V and 1 from J, leaving 12 bases between them. There are 16 residues in the CDR3. Germline V gene sequence: CDR1 LNHDA, CDR2 SQIVND (reference sequence). This CDR3 reads CASSIEPRQENTEAFF. CDR3 sequence (DNA): TGTGCCAGTAGTATAGAACCCCGCCAGGAGAACACTGAAGCTTTCTTT.

The V gene is TRBV19, the J gene TRBJ1-2, with TRBD1 matching over 8 bases. J gave up 4 bases and V 6 bases, and 10 bases lay outside the gene matches. There are 15 residues in the CDR3. Per the germline V gene, CDR1 is LNHDA and CDR2 is SQIVND (reference sequence). CDR3: CASSLTGQGGYGYTF. Written as DNA, the CDR3 is TGTGCCAGTAGCCTTACTGGACAGGGAGGCTATGGCTACACCTTC.

There are a few counts of this clone. V is TRBV20-1 and J is TRBJ2-5; maybe TRBD2 (5 bases). The V gene lost 6 bases and the J gene lost 8 bases, with 13 bases spanning the gap. The CDR3 contains 11 residues. Germline V gene data show CDR1 as DFQATT and CDR2 as SNEGSKA (reference sequence). The DNA for the CDR3 is TGCAGTGCCAAATGGGAGAACACCCAGTACTTC. Protein product: CSAKWENTQYF.

About this clone: This sample also contains other DNA sequences that code for the same CDR3. The rearrangement links TRBV29-1 to TRBJ2-5; 9 bases map to TRBD1. Germline lookup yields CDR1 SQVTM and CDR2 ANQGSEA. J lost 2 bases, V lost 4 bases, and 5 bases had no gene match. This CDR3 contains 14 residues. The CDR3 DNA sequence: TGCAGCGTTGGACGGGACAGGGTGCAAGAGACCCAGTACTTC. This gives the protein CSVGRDRVQETQYF. Combining the CDR3 with reference TRBV29-1 and TRBJ2-5 gives the whole variable domain SAVISQKPSRDICQRGTSLTIQCQVDSQVTMMFWYRQQPGQSLTLIATANQGSEATYESGFVIDKFPISRPNLTFSTLTVSNMSPEDSSIYLCSVGRDRVQETQYFGPGTRLLVL.

V gene TRBV6-5 combines with J gene TRBJ2-1; D gene unclear. Germline-derived CDR1 and CDR2 are MNHEY and SVGAGI. V shed 5 bases and J shed 7 bases, with 18 bases lying between them. The CDR3 runs to 15 residues. This chain's CDR3 is CASSPQLVGGNEQFF. DNA for the CDR3: TGTGCCAGCAGTCCCCAGCTAGTGGGTGGTAATGAGCAGTTCTTC.

Only a few counts were recorded for this clone. The genes are TRBV5-6 and TRBJ2-4; the D gene is possibly TRBD1 (5 bases). Germline V gives CDR1 SGHDT, CDR2 YYEEEE. Trimming removed 5 bases at V and 6 bases at J, with 9 bases between. CDR3 length: 12 residues. CDR3 nucleotide sequence: TGTGCCAGCAGTCAGGGTGGAAACATTCAGTACTTC. Protein: CASSQGGNIQYF.

The chain recombines TRBV7-9 with TRBJ2-5; D perhaps matches TRBD2 (6 bases). The CDR3 is 13 amino acids. Germline V gene sequence: CDR1 SEHNR, CDR2 FQNEAQ (reference sequence). The V end was cut by 3 bases, the J end by 7 bases, with 12 bases between. Here the CDR3 reads CASSFTSLGTQYF. DNA for the CDR3: TGTGCCAGCAGCTTTACTAGCCTGGGGACCCAGTACTTC.

CDR3 sequence reads: CASSPGQGEIAFF. Here the CDR3 DNA reads TGCGCCAGCAGCCCCGGACAGGGGGAGATAGCTTTCTTT. V usage is TRBV10-1 and J usage is TRBJ1-1; TRBD1 agrees at 10 bases. J was trimmed by 10 bases and V by 6 bases; bases with no gene match: 8. The CDR3 contains 13 residues. Germline-derived CDR1 and CDR2 are WNHNN and SYGVQD (reference sequence).

The gene calls are TRBV7-3 and TRBJ1-1, with 9 positions matching TRBD1. The germline V gene encodes CDR1 SGHTA and CDR2 FQGTGA. V lost 3 bases and J lost 1; bases outside the gene matches: 9. The CDR3 covers 17 residues. CDR3 sequence: CASSFLGVTGGNTEAFF. CDR3 in DNA: TGTGCCAGCAGCTTTTTGGGTGTGACAGGGGGGAACACTGAAGCTTTCTTT.

The chain has TRBV28 and TRBJ1-1, with D possibly TRBD1 on 5 matching bases. Germline CDR1 reads MDHEN; CDR2 reads SYDVKM. This CDR3 spans 12 amino acids. The ends were cut back, 5 bases at V and 10 bases at J, with 14 bases in the middle. The CDR3 nucleotides are TGTGCCAGCAGTCCTACGGGGGGGGGAGCTTTCTTT. Its protein product is CASSPTGGGAFF.

The chain joins TRBV5-1 to TRBJ2-7; 9 nucleotides align to TRBD1. The length of the CDR3 is 16 residues. CDR1 and CDR2 from the germline V gene are SGHRS and YFSETQ. Trimming took 0 bases from V and 2 from J; bases not matched to a gene: 6. The CDR3 reads CASSLDGTGKTYEQYF. CDR3 DNA sequence: TGCGCCAGCAGCTTGGATGGGACAGGGAAGACCTACGAGCAGTACTTC.

This rearrangement joins TRBV5-1 to TRBJ2-5; possible D gene TRBD2, 6 bases. The CDR3 consists of 15 residues. Trimming cost V 4 bases and J 2 bases, with 15 bases left between them. CDR1 and CDR2 from the germline V gene are SGHRS and YFSETQ. CDR3 sequence: CASSPPYGGQETQYF. CDR3 in DNA: TGCGCCAGCAGCCCACCTTATGGGGGGCAAGAGACCCAGTACTTC.

This rearrangement joins TRBV5-1 to TRBJ2-4; 7 positions agree with TRBD1. The germline V gene encodes CDR1 SGHRS and CDR2 YFSETQ. The CDR3 totals 12 residues. Germline trimming cut 4 bases from V and 16 bases from J; bases unmatched to any gene: 11. CDR3 nucleotide sequence: TGCGCCAGCAGCGATACGGACAGGTCAATATACTTC. This gives the protein CASSDTDRSIYF.

J is TRBJ1-1 and V is TRBV18; 7 nucleotides align to TRBD1. The V gene end was trimmed by 3 bases and the J gene end by 7 bases; junction bases not matched to a gene: 5. Germline values: CDR1 KGHSH, CDR2 LQKENI. The CDR3 is 13 residues long. CDR3 residues: CASSPGQEYEAFF. As DNA, the CDR3 is TGTGCCAGCTCACCCGGACAGGAGTATGAAGCTTTCTTT. The full variable domain, with the rest looked up from reference TRBV18 and TRBJ1-1, is NAGVMQNPRHLVRRRGQEARLRCSPMKGHSHVYWYRQLPEEGLKFMVYLQKENIIDESGMPKERFSAEFPKEGPSILRIQQVVRGDSAAYFCASSPGQEYEAFFGQGTRLTVV.

The chain uses TRBV5-1 and TRBJ2-7; 7 bases line up with TRBD1. The germline V gene has CDR1 SGHRS and CDR2 YFSETQ. The CDR3 runs to 13 residues. Trimming at V came to 3 bases and at J to 4 bases, leaving 4 bases not matched to a gene. CDR3 protein: CASSWDRQYEQYF. The CDR3 DNA sequence: TGCGCCAGCAGCTGGGACAGACAGTACGAGCAGTACTTC. Full variable domain (rest looked up from reference TRBV5-1 and TRBJ2-7): KAGVTQTPRYLIKTRGQQVTLSCSPISGHRSVSWYQQTPGQGLQFLFEYFSETQRNKGNFPGRFSGRQFSNSRSEMNVSTLELGDSALYLCASSWDRQYEQYFGPGTRLTVT.

Notes on this clone: Other DNA sequences within the sample encode an identical CDR3. This chain links TRBV5-1 with TRBJ2-3; weak D call: TRBD1 (6 bases). Looked up from germline, CDR1 is SGHRS and CDR2 is YFSETQ. The CDR3 totals 14 residues. The ends were cut back, 1 base at V and 4 bases at J, with 10 bases in the middle. The CDR3 DNA is TGCGCCAGCAGCTTGCTACAGGGCGCAGATACGCAGTATTTT. Encoded protein: CASSLLQGADTQYF.

The chain combines TRBV2 with TRBJ2-7, with D tentatively TRBD1 (5 bases). The CDR3 spans 14 residues. Germline CDR1 reads SNHLY; CDR2 reads FYNNEI. V shed 2 bases and J shed 9 bases, with 17 bases lying between them. The chain's CDR3 is CASSETGRAVGQYF. As DNA, the CDR3 is TGTGCCAGCAGTGAAACGGGCAGGGCAGTTGGGCAGTACTTC.

J is TRBJ1-2 and V is TRBV5-4; 11 bases fit TRBD1. Germline values: CDR1 SGHNT, CDR2 YYREEE (reference sequence). The CDR3 has 15 residues. V shed 4 bases, J shed 6 bases, and the junction held 8 bases outside the gene matches. The CDR3 DNA reads as TGTGCCAGCAGCAGAGGACAGGGGGCGCTGAATGGCTACACCTTC. Translated, it gives CASSRGQGALNGYTF. The full variable domain, completed using reference TRBV5-4 and TRBJ1-2, is ETGVTQSPTHLIKTRGQQVTLRCSSQSGHNTVSWYQQALGQGPQFIFQYYREEENGRGNFPPRFSGLQFPNYSSELNVNALELDDSALYLCASSRGQGALNGYTFGSGTRLTVV.

This rearrangement joins TRBV6-1 to TRBJ1-2; 10 bases are shared with TRBD1. V was clipped by 4 bases and J by 8 bases; unmatched bases: 10. CDR3 length: 15 amino acids. Germline CDR1 reads MNHNS; CDR2 reads SASEGT. The CDR3 sequence: CASSATGQGRRGYTF. Here the CDR3 DNA reads TGTGCCAGCAGTGCTACGGGACAGGGGAGGAGAGGCTACACCTTC.

This sequence joins TRBV9 and TRBJ1-4; 8 nucleotides agree with TRBD1. The V segment lost 3 bases and the J segment 8 bases; nucleotides outside the gene matches: 6. The CDR3 totals 14 residues. Germline V gene lookup returns CDR1 SGDLS and CDR2 YYNGEE. CDR3 region: CASSETGVGEKLFF. DNA for the CDR3: TGTGCCAGCAGCGAGACAGGGGTCGGAGAAAAACTGTTTTTT.

The gene calls are TRBV7-8 and TRBJ1-3; TRBD1 aligns across 7 bases. This CDR3 has 18 amino acids. Trimming cost V 5 bases and J 2 bases; bases outside gene matches: 15. Germline V gene data show CDR1 as SGHVS and CDR2 as FQNEAQ. CDR3 in DNA: TGTGCCAGCAGCCGGTGGGGACAGCCATCTTTGGCTGGAAACACCATATATTTT. Encoded protein: CASSRWGQPSLAGNTIYF.

The chain uses TRBV7-3 and TRBJ1-1; D is uncertain. The CDR3 extends over 14 amino acids. Germline-derived CDR1 and CDR2 are SGHTA and FQGTGA. The V and J ends lost 4 bases and 5 bases respectively, with 14 bases between them. CDR3 bases: TGTGCCAGCAGCTCCTCTGGAGGTGGGACTGAAGCTTTCTTT. This sequence encodes CASSSSGGGTEAFF.

This chain uses TRBV25-1 with TRBJ2-7; TRBD1 matches at 7 bases. Germline V lookup: CDR1 MGHDK, CDR2 SYGVNS. The CDR3 is 13 residues long. The V gene end was trimmed by 8 bases and the J gene end by 0 bases; junction bases not matched to a gene: 4. This CDR3 reads CASRWTGSYEQYF. The DNA for the CDR3 is TGTGCCAGCCGATGGACAGGCTCCTACGAGCAGTACTTC.